This T cell receptor (beta chain) came from a study of blood T cell repertoires in COVID-19. Study summary: Researchers got acute and convalescent COVID-19 samples from the United States, Italy and Spain.

Original data processing: Amplification from reference gene primers served as the basis for estimated nucleated cell counts. Produced via immunoSEQ multiplex PCR; TCRdb's table is partial and in-frame only. D and trimming were read from the DNA, whereas the V and J calls and clone size are those reported in that table. This repertoire shows about 270,000 clones, approximately 81% found once; its top ten account for roughly 2.9%. This clone was detected once. Germline-derived CDR1 and CDR2 are PRHDT and FYEKMQ (reference sequence). The V end lost 1 base, the J end lost 0 bases, and 13 bases lay between the germline ends. CDR3 length equals 16 residues.

The rearrangement uses TRBV13 and TRBJ2-7; possible D gene TRBD2, 6 bases. This TCR was sampled from a woman aged 55-70 years with active or convalescent COVID-19. Sample: peripheral blood. In nucleotides, the CDR3 is TGTGCCAGCAGCTTAGAGGGAGGTTCCTCCTCCTACGAGCAGTACTTC. This encodes CASSLEGGSSSYEQYF.